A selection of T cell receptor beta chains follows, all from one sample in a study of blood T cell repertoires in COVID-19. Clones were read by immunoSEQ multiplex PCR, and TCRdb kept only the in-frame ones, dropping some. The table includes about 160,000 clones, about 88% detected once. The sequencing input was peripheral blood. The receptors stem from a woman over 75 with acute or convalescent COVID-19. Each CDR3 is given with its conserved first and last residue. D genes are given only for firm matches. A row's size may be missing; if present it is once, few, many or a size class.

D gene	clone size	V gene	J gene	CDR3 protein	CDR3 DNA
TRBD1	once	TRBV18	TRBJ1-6	CASAPGTADNSPLHF	TGTGCCAGCGCCCCCGGGACAGCCGATAATTCACCCCTCCACTTT
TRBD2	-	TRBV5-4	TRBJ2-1	CASSSPGLATEQFF	TGTGCCAGCAGCTCACCGGGACTAGCCACTGAGCAGTTCTTC
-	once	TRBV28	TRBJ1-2	CASMRRVGYTF	TGTGCCAGCATGAGGCGGGTCGGCTACACCTTC
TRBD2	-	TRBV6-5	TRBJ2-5	CASSSGLAETQYF	TGTGCCAGCAGTTCGGGACTAGCGGAGACCCAGTACTTC
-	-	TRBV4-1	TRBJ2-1	CASSPGGLNSPDLDYNEQFF	TGCGCCAGCAGCCCCGGAGGGCTCAATTCACCCGACCTGGATTACAATGAGCAGTTCTTC
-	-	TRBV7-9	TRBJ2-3	CASSLWQRESDTQYF	TGTGCCAGCAGCTTGTGGCAGAGGGAGTCAGATACGCAGTATTTT
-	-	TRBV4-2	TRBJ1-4	CASSQYRFQRSTNEKLFF	TGTGCCAGCAGCCAATACCGGTTCCAGAGGTCTACTAATGAAAAACTGTTTTTT
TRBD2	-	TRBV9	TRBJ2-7	CASHTLYRDYYEQYF	TGTGCCAGCCACACACTCTACCGGGACTACTACGAGCAGTACTTC
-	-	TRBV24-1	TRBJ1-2	CATSDYPATNYGYTF	TGTGCCACCAGTGATTACCCTGCTACTAACTATGGCTACACCTTC
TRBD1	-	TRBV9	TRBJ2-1	CASSVEGIGTAEQFF	TGTGCCAGCAGCGTAGAGGGGATCGGGACAGCTGAGCAGTTCTTC
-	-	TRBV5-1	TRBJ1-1	CASSLASGEWTEAFF	TGCGCCAGCAGCTTGGCCTCGGGGGAGTGGACTGAAGCTTTCTTT
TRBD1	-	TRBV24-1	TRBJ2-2	CATSEAGTGTGELFF	TGTGCCACCAGTGAAGCAGGGACAGGCACCGGGGAGCTGTTTTTT
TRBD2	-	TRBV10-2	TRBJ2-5	CASSGGGRGTQYF	TGCGCCAGCAGTGGCGGCGGGAGAGGGACCCAGTACTTC
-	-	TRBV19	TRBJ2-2	CASSIGVRELFF	TGTGCCAGTAGTATTGGAGTTAGGGAGCTGTTTTTT
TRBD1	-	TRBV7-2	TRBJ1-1	CASSPEDREATEAFF	TGTGCCAGCAGCCCGGAGGACAGGGAGGCTACTGAAGCTTTCTTT
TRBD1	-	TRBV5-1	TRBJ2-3	CASSVQGARADTQYF	TGCGCCAGCAGTGTACAGGGGGCGCGAGCAGATACGCAGTATTTT
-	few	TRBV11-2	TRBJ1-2	CASSSLVDFYGYTF	TGTGCCAGCAGCTCCCTCGTGGACTTCTATGGCTACACCTTC
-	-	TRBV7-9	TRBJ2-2	CASSQNGGTGELFF	TGTGCCAGCAGCCAAAATGGGGGGACCGGGGAGCTGTTTTTT
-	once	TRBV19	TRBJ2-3	CASSSSWDTQYF	TGTGCCAGTAGTAGTAGCTGGGATACGCAGTATTTT
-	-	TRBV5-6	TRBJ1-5	CASSLWPGGGNQPQHF	TGTGCCAGCAGCTTGTGGCCTGGGGGCGGCAATCAGCCCCAGCATTTT
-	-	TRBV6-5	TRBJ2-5	CASSPYRSQETQYF	TGTGCCAGCAGTCCTTACAGATCCCAAGAGACCCAGTACTTC
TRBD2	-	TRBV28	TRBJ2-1	CASSFSLAGAVGSSYNEQFF	TGTGCCAGCAGTTTTTCGCTAGCGGGAGCTGTAGGGAGCTCCTACAATGAGCAGTTCTTC
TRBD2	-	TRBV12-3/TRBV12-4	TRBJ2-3	CASTRGGPDTQYF	TGTGCCAGCACCCGGGGGGGCCCAGATACGCAGTATTTT
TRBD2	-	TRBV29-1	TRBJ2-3	CSVFAGGDTQYF	TGCAGCGTATTTGCGGGGGGGGATACGCAGTATTTT
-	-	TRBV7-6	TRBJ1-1	CASSLAVGSANTEAFF	TGTGCCAGCAGCTTAGCAGTAGGGAGCGCCAACACTGAAGCTTTCTTT
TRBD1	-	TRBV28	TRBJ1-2	CASSSQGQFYGYTF	TGTGCCAGCAGCTCTCAGGGACAGTTCTATGGCTACACCTTC
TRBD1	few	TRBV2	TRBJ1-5	CASSKDRGYNQPQHF	TGTGCCAGCAGCAAGGACAGGGGATACAATCAGCCCCAGCATTTT
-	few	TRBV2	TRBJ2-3	CASSELEGLGTQYF	TGTGCCAGCAGTGAATTGGAGGGGCTAGGTACGCAGTATTTT
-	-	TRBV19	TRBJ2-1	CASSIVGQDNEQFF	TGTGCCAGTAGTATTGTGGGGCAGGACAATGAGCAGTTCTTC
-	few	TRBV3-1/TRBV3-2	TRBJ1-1	CASSQEGGITEAFF	TGTGCCAGCAGCCAAGAAGGGGGAATAACTGAAGCTTTCTTT
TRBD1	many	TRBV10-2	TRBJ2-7	CASSESYRDSEQYF	TGCGCCAGCAGTGAGTCGTATAGGGACAGCGAGCAGTACTTC
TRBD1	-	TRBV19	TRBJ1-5	CASTSGQGRSNQPQHF	TGTGCCAGTACGTCTGGACAGGGCCGCAGCAATCAGCCCCAGCATTTT
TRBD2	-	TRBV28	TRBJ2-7	CASSLYGTGLAGGEQYF	TGTGCCAGCAGTTTATATGGGACGGGACTAGCGGGAGGGGAGCAGTACTTC
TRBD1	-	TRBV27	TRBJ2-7	CASSKTGAVSEQYF	TGTGCCAGCAGTAAGACAGGGGCGGTGAGCGAGCAGTACTTC
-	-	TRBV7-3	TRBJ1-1	CASSPLGGATEAFF	TGTGCCAGCAGCCCCCTGGGGGGGGCCACTGAAGCTTTCTTT
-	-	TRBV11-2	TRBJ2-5	CASSLVSRLETQYF	TGTGCCAGCAGCTTAGTCTCCCGACTGGAGACCCAGTACTTC
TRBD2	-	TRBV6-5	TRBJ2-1	CASSYGGTSGGREQFF	TGTGCCAGCAGTTACGGCGGGACTAGCGGGGGGCGGGAGCAGTTCTTC
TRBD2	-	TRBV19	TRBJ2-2	CASSIGLAGDGGELFF	TGTGCCAGTAGTATTGGGCTAGCGGGAGACGGCGGGGAGCTGTTTTTT
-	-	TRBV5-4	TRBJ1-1	CASSPKGGTEAFF	TGTGCCAGCAGCCCGAAAGGGGGAACTGAAGCTTTCTTT
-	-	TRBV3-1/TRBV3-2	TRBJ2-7	CASSAGAKFYEQYF	TGTGCCAGCAGCGCGGGGGCGAAATTCTACGAGCAGTACTTC
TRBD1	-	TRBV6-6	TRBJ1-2	CASSGNRGAYGYTF	TGTGCCAGCAGTGGAAACAGGGGAGCCTATGGCTACACCTTC
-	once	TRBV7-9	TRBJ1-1	CASRFPGGGADTEAFF	TGTGCCAGCAGGTTCCCCGGCGGGGGGGCGGACACTGAAGCTTTCTTT
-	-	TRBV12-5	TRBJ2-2	CASGLIAGELFF	TGTGCTAGTGGTTTGATCGCCGGGGAGCTGTTTTTT
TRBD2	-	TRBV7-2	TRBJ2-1	CASSYAIAGVLDEQFF	TGTGCCAGCAGCTACGCCATAGCGGGAGTACTCGATGAGCAGTTCTTC
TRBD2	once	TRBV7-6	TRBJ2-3	CASSLVAGGPPTSTDTQYF	TGTGCCAGCAGCTTAGTAGCGGGGGGGCCCCCTACTAGCACAGATACGCAGTATTTT
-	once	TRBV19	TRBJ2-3	CASSPSSTDTQYF	TGTGCCAGTAGTCCCTCTAGCACAGATACGCAGTATTTT